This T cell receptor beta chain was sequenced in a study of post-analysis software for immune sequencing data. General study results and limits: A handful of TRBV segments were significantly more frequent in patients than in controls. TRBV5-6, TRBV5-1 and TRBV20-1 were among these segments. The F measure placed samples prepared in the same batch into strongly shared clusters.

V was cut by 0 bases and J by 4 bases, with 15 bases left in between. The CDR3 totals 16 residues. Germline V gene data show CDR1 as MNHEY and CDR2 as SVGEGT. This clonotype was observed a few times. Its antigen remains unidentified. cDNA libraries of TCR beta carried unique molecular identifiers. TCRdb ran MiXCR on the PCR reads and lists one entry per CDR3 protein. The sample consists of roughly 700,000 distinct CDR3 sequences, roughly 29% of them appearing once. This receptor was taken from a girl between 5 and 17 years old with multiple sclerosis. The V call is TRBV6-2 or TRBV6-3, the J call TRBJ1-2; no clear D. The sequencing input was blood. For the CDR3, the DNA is TGTGCCAGCAGTTACTCCGGACCTCCCATGATCTATGGCTACACCTTC. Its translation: CASSYSGPPMIYGYTF.